The clone carrying this T cell receptor beta chain is a singleton in its sample. This record belongs to a study of blood T cell repertoires in COVID-19. CDR3 length: 14 residues. Trimming cost V 3 bases and J 5 bases, with 13 bases left between them. The germline CDR1 and CDR2 sequences are SNHLY and FYNNEI. Method: immunoSEQ multiplex PCR; TCRdb's copy keeps in-frame clones and lacks some. This sample yields roughly 250,000 clones, of which approximately 87% are seen a single time; approximately 12% belongs to the top ten. The receptor was derived from a woman aged 25 to 39 with COVID-19, enrolled during active disease. The sample comprised peripheral blood. The chain recombines TRBV2 with TRBJ2-5; D is unclear. The DNA of the CDR3 is TGTGCCAGCAGTGATCAGCGCAGTGTGGAGACCCAGTACTTC. It translates to CASSDQRSVETQYF.